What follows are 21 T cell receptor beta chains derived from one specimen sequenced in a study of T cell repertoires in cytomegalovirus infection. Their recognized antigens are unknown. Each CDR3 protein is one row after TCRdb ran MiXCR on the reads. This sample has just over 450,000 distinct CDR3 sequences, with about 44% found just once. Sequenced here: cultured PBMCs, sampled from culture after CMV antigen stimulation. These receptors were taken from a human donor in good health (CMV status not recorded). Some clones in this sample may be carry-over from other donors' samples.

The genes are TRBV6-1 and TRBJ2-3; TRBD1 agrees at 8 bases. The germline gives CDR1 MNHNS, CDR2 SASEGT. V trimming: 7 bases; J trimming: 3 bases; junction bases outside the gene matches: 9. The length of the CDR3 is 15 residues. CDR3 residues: CASISEGQGTDTQYF. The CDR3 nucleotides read TGTGCCAGCATCTCGGAAGGACAGGGAACAGATACGCAGTATTTT.

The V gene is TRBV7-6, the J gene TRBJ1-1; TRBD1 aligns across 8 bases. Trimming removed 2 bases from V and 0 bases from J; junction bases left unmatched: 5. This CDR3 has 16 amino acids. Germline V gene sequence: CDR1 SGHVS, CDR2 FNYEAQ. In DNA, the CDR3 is TGTGCCAGCAGCTTAATGGACAGGGCTATGAACACTGAAGCTTTCTTT. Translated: CASSLMDRAMNTEAFF. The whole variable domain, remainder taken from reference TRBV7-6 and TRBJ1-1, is GAGVSQSPRYKVTKRGQDVALRCDPISGHVSLYWYRQALGQGPEFLTYFNYEAQQDKSGLPNDRFSAERPEGSISTLTIQRTEQRDSAMYRCASSLMDRAMNTEAFFGQGTRLTVV.

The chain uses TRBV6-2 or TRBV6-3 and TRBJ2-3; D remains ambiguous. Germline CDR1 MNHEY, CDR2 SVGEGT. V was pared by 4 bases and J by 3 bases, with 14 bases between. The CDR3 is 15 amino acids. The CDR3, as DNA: TGTGCCAGCAGTTCTCGGAACGTTGCTACAGATACGCAGTATTTT. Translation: CASSSRNVATDTQYF.

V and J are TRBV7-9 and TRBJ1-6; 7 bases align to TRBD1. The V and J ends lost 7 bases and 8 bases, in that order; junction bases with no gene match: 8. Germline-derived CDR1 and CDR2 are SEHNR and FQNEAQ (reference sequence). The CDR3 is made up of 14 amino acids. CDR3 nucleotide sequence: TGTGCCAGCAACAATCGGGACAGTTATTCACCCCTCCACTTT. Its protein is CASNNRDSYSPLHF.

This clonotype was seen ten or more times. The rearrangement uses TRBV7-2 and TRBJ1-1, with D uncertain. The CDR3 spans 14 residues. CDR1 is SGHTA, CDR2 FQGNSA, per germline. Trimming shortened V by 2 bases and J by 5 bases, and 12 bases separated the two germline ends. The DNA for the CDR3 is TGTGCCAGCAGCTTAACGGTGGGCTCGACTGAAGCTTTCTTT. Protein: CASSLTVGSTEAFF.

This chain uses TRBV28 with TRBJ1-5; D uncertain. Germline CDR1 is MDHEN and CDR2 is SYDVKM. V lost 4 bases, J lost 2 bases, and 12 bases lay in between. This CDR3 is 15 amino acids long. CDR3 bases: TGTGCCAGCAGTTCCTTGGCGCACCGCAATCAGCCCCAGCATTTT. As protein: CASSSLAHRNQPQHF.

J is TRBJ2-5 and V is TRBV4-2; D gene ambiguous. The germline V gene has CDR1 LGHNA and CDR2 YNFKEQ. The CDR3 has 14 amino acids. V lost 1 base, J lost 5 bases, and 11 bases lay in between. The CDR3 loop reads CASSQGPGVETQYF. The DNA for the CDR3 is TGTGCCAGCAGCCAAGGCCCGGGTGTGGAGACCCAGTACTTC.

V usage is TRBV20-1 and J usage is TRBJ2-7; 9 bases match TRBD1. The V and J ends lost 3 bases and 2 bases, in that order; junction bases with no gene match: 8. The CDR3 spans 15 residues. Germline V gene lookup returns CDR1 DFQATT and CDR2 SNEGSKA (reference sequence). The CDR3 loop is CSASMGQGIPYEQYF. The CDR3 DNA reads TGCAGTGCTAGTATGGGACAGGGAATCCCCTACGAGCAGTACTTC.

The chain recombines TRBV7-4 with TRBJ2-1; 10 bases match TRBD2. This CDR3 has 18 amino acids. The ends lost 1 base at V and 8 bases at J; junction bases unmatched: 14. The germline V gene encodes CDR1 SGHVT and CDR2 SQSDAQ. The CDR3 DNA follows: TGTGCCAGCAGCTTAGAACCCCGGGCTAGCGGGAGTTGGTATGAGCAGTTCTTC. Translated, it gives CASSLEPRASGSWYEQFF. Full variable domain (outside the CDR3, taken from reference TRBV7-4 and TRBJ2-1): GAGVSQSPRYKVAKRGRDVALRCDSISGHVTLYWYRQTLGQGSEVLTYSQSDAQRDKSGRPSGRFSAERPERSVSTLKIQRTEQGDSAVYLCASSLEPRASGSWYEQFFGPGTRLTVL.

DNA of the CDR3: TGTGCCAGCACTACTCAGGGGGCGCGAACTGAAGCTTTCTTT. Translating it yields CASTTQGARTEAFF. The chain carries TRBV12-3 or TRBV12-4 and TRBJ1-1; 8 nucleotides match TRBD1. After removal of 7 bases from V and 5 bases from J, the junction contained 9 bases not matched to a gene. The CDR3 has 14 amino acids.

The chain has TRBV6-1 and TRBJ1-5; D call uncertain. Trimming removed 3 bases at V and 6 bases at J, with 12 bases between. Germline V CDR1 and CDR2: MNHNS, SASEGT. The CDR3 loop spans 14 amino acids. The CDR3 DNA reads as TGTGCCAGCAGTGAGACCGCTCCCCCTCAGCCCCAGCATTTT. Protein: CASSETAPPQPQHF.

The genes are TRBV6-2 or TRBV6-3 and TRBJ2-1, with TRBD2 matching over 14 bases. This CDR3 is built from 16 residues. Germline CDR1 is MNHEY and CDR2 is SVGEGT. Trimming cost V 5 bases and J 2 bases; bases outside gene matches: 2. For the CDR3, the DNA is TGTGCCAGCAGTCGACTAGCGGGAGGGACCTACAATGAGCAGTTCTTC. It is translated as CASSRLAGGTYNEQFF.

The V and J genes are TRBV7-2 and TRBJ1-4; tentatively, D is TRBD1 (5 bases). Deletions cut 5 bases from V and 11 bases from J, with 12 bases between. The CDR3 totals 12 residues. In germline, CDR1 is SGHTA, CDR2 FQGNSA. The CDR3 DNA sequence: TGTGCCAGCAGCGTTCAGGGAGGGAAACTGTTTTTT. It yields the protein CASSVQGGKLFF.

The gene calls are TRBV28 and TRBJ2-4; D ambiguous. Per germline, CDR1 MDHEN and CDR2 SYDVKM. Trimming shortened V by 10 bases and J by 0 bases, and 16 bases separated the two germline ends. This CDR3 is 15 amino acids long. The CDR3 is CATSPAVLAKNIQYF. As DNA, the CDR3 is TGTGCCACATCCCCCGCGGTTCTAGCCAAAAACATTCAGTACTTC.

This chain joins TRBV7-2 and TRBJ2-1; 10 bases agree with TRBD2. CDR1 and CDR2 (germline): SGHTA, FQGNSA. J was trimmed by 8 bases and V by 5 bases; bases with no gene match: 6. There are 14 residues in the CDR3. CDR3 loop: CASSPLAGGDEQFF. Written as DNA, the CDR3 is TGTGCCAGCAGCCCCTTAGCGGGAGGCGATGAGCAGTTCTTC.

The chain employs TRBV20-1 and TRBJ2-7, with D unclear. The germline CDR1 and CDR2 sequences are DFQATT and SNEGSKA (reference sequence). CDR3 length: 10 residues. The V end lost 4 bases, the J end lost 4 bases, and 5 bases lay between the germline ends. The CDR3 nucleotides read TGCAGTGCTACCAAATACGAGCAGTACTTC. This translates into CSATKYEQYF.

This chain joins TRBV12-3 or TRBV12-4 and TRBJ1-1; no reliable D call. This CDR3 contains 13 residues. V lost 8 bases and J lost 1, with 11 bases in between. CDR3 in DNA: TGTGCCAGCCTCGGTTCGGAGAACACTGAAGCTTTCTTT. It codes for CASLGSENTEAFF.

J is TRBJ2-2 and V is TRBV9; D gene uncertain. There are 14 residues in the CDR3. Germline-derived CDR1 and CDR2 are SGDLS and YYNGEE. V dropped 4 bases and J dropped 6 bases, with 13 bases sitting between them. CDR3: CASSPHESAGELFF. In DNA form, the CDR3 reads TGTGCCAGCAGCCCCCATGAGTCGGCCGGGGAGCTGTTTTTT.

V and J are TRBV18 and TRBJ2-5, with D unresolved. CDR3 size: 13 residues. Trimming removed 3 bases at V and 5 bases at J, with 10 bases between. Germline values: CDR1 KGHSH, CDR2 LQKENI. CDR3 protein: CASSPLEGETQYF. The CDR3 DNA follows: TGTGCCAGCTCACCGCTAGAAGGCGAGACCCAGTACTTC.

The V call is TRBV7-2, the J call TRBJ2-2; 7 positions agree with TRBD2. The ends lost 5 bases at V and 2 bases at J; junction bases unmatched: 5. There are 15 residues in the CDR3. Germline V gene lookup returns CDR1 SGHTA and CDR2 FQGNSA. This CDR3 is CASSRLAVNTGELFF. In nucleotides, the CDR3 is TGTGCCAGCAGCCGCCTAGCGGTTAACACCGGGGAGCTGTTTTTT.

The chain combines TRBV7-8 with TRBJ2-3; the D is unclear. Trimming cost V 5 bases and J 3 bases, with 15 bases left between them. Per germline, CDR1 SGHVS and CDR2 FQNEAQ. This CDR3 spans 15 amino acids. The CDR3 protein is CASSSRVVTTDTQYF. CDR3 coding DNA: TGTGCCAGCAGCAGCCGAGTGGTAACGACAGATACGCAGTATTTT.